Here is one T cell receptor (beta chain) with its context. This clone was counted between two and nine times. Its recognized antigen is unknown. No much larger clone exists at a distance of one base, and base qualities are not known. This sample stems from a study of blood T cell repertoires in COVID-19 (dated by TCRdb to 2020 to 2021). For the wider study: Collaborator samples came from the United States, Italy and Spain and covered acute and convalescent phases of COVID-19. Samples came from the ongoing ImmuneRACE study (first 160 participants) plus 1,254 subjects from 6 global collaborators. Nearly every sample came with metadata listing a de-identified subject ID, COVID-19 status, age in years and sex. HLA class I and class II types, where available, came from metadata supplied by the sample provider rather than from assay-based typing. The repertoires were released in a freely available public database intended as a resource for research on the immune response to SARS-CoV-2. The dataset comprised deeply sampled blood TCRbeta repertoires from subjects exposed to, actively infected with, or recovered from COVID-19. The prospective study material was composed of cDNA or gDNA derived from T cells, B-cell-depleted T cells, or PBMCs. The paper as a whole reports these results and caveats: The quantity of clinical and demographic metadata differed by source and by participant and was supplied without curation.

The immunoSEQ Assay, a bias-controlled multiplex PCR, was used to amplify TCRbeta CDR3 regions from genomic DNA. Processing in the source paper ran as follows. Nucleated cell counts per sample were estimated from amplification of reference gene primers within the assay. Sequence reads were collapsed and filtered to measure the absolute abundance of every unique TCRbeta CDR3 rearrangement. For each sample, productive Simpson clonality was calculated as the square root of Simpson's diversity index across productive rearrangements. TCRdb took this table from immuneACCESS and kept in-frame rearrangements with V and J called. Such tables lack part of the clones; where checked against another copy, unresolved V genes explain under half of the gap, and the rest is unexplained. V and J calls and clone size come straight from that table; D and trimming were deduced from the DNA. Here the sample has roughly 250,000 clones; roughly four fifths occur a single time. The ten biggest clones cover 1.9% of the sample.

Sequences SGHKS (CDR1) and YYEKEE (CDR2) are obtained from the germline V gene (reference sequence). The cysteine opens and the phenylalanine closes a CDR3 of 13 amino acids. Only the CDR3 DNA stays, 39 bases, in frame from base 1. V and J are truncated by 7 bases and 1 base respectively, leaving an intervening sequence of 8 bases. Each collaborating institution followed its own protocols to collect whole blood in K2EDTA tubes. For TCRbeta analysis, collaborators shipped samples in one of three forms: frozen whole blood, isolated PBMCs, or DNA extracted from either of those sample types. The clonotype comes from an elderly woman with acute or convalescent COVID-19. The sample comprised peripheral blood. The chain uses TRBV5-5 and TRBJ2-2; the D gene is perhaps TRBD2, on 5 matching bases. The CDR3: CASPGLNTGELFF. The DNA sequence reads TGTGCCAGCCCGGGGTTGAACACCGGGGAGCTGTTTTTT.